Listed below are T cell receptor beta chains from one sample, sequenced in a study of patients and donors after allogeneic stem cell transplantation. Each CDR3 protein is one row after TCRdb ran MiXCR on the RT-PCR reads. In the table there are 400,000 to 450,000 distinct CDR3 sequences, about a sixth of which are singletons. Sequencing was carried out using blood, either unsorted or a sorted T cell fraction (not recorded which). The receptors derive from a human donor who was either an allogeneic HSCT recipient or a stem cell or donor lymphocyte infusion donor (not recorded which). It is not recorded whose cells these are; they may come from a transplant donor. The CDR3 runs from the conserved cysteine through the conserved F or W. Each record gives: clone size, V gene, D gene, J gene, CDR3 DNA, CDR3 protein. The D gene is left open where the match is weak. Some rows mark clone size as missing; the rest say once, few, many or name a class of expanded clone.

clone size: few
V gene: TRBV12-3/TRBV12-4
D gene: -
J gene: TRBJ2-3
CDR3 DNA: TGTGCCAGCAGTCATGACAGGGAGGCAGATACGCAGTATTTT
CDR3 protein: CASSHDREADTQYF

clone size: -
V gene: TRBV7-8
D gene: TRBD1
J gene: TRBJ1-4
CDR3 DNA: TGTGCCAGCAGCACAGACAGGGGAACTAATGAAAAACTGTTTTTT
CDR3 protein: CASSTDRGTNEKLFF

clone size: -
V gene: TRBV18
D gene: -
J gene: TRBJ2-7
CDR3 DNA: TGTGCCAGCTCACAGAGGACCGCTTCTAGCTCCTACGAGCAGTACTTC
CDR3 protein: CASSQRTASSSYEQYF

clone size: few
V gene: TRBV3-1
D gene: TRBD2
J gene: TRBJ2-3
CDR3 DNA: TGTGCCAGCAGCCTCCATAGCGGGGCTAGCACAGATACGCAGTATTTT
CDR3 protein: CASSLHSGASTDTQYF

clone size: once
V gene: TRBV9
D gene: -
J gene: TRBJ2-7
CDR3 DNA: TGTGCCAGCAGCCCACGGGAAGGAGCCCCCTACGAGCAGTACTTC
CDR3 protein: CASSPREGAPYEQYF

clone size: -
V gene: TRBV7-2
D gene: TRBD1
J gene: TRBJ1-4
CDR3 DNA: TGTGCCAGCAGCCTTCGGAGGGGGCTTACTAATGAAAAACTGTTTTTT
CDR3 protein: CASSLRRGLTNEKLFF

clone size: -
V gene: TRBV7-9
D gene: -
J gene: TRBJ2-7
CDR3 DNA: TGTGCCAGCAGCCCTGAACAGGTTTTTATCCACGAGCAGTACTTC
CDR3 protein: CASSPEQVFIHEQYF

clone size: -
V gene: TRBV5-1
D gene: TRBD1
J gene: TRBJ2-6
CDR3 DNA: TGCGCCAGCAGCTTGGAAGGGCAGGGGGCCGGGGCCAACGTCCTGACTTTC
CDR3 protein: CASSLEGQGAGANVLTF

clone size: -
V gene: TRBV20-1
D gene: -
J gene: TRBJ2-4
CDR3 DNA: TGCAGTGCTAGAGATGACGTTGGGAACATTCAGTACTTC
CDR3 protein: CSARDDVGNIQYF

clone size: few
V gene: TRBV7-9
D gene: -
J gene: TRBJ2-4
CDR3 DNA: TGTGCCAGCAGCTTAGCGCCAGGGACCCTAGCCAAAAACATTCAGTACTTC
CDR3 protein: CASSLAPGTLAKNIQYF

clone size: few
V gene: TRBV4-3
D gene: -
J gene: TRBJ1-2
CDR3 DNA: TGCGCCAGCAGCCAAGTTTTTCCAACTATCCTTAGTCTGACCTTC
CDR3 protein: CASSQVFPTILSLTF

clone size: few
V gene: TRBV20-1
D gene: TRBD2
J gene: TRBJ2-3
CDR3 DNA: TGCAGTGCTCACCCGACTAGCGGAACAGATACGCAGTATTTT
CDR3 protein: CSAHPTSGTDTQYF

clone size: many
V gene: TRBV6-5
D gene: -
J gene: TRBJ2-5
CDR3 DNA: TGTGCCAGCAGTTACCTAGGTGGCAGGGAAGAGACCCAGTACTTC
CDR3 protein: CASSYLGGREETQYF

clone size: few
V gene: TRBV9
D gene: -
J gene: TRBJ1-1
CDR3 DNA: TGTGCCAGCAGCGTAAGGGGGAGTAACACTGAAGCTTTCTTT
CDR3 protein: CASSVRGSNTEAFF

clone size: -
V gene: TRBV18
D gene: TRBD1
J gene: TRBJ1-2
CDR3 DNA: TGTGCCAGCTCACCTACGGGACAGGGGAACTATGGCTACACCTTC
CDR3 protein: CASSPTGQGNYGYTF

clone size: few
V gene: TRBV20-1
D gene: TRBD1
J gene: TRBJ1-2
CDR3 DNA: TGCAGTGCTCGGACAGGAGAATTCTATGGCTACACCTTC
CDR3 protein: CSARTGEFYGYTF

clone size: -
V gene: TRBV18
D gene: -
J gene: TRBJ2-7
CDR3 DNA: TGTGCCAGCTCACCCGTCAATGTGGGATCCGAGCAGTACTTC
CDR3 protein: CASSPVNVGSEQYF

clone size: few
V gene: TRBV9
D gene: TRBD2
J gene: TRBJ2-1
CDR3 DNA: TGTGCCAGCAGCCCCGGCCACCGGACTAGCGGGAGTCAGAATGAGCAGTTCTTC
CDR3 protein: CASSPGHRTSGSQNEQFF

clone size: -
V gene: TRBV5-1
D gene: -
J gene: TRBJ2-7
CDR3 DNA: TGCGCCAGCAGCTTGGCATGGGGCGTTGGCGAGCAGTACTTC
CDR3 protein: CASSLAWGVGEQYF

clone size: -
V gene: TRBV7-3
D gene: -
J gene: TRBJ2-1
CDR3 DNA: TGTGCCAGCAGCTCCCCTTCATACAATGAGCAGTTCTTC
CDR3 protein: CASSSPSYNEQFF

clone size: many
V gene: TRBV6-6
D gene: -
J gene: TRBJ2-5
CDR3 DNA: TGTGCCAGCAGGGCGGGCCAAGAGACCCAGTACTTC
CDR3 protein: CASRAGQETQYF

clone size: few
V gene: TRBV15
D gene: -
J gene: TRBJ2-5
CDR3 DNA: TGTGCCACCAGCAGAGATTCCCGCAGGGAGGAGACCCAGTACTTC
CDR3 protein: CATSRDSRREETQYF

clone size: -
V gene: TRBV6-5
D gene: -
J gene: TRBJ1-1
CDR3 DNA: TGTGCCAGCAGTTACGAGGGCAGATCGAACACTGAAGCTTTCTTT
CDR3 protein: CASSYEGRSNTEAFF

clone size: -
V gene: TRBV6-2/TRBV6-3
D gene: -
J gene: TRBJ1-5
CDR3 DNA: TGTGCCACCTCGGGAGATAGCAATCAGCCCCAGCATTTT
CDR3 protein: CATSGDSNQPQHF

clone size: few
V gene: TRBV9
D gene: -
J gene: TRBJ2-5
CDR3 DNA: TGTGCCAGCAGCGTAGGGGGCCGAGCTGGGGGAGAGACCCAGTACTTC
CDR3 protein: CASSVGGRAGGETQYF

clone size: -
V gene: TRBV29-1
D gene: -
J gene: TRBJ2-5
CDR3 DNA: TGCAGCGTTGGATTGGGTGTCAAAGAGACCCAGTACTTC
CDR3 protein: CSVGLGVKETQYF

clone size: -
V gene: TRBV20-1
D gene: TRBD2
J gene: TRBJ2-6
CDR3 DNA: TGCAGTGCGCGGCGGGGGACCCTCCCCAACAACGTCCTGACTTTC
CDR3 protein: CSARRGTLPNNVLTF

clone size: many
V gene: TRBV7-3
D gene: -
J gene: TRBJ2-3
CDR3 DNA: TGTGCCAGCAGCCCGGGACTGGACACAGATACGCAGTATTTT
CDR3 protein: CASSPGLDTDTQYF

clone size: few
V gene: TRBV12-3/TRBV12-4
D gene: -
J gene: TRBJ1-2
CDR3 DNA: TGTGCCAGCAGTCACACCCTACCCGGGCGTGGCTACACCTTC
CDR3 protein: CASSHTLPGRGYTF

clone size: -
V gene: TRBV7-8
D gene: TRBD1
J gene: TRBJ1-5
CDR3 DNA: TGTGCCAGCAGCTTAGAGGGGGCTGATAGCAATCAGCCCCAGCATTTT
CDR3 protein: CASSLEGADSNQPQHF

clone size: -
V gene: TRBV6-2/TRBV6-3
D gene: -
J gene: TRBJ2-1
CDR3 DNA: TGTGCCAGTCGGACCCCACGAAGTGAGCAGTTCTTC
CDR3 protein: CASRTPRSEQFF

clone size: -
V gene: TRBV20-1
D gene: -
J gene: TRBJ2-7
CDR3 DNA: TGCAGTGCTAGTATCCCCTCTAGGTCCACCTACGAGCAGTACTTC
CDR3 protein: CSASIPSRSTYEQYF

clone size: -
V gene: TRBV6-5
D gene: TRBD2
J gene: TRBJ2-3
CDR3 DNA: TGTGCCAGCAGTTACGGGGCGGGGGGGCCAACAGATACGCAGTATTTT
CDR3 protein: CASSYGAGGPTDTQYF

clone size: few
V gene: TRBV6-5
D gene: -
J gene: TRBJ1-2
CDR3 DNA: TGTGCCAGCAGTTACCAGGTTGGGGGGGCTTTTGGCTACACCTTC
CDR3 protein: CASSYQVGGAFGYTF

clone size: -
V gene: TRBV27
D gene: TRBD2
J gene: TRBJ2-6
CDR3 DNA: TGTGCCAGCAGCTTAGGGAGGGAGCCCTTGCCCCTCTCTCGGGCCAACGTCCTGACTTTC
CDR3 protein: CASSLGREPLPLSRANVLTF

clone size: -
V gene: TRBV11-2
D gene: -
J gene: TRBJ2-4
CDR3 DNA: TGTGCCAGCAGCTTAGGGACCAGGGAAAACATTCAGTACTTC
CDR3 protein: CASSLGTRENIQYF

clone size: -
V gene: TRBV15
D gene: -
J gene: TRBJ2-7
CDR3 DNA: TGTGCCACCAGCAGGGACCCGACGGCAACCTACGAGCAGTACTTC
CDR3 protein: CATSRDPTATYEQYF